The T cell receptor beta chain described here comes from a study of cytomegalovirus exposure and HLA in healthy donors. Notes on this clone: Antigen specificity is unknown.

Among the roughly 110 subjects of the validation cohort, separate from the roughly 700-subject first cohort, were the donors. Trimming removed 5 bases at V and 3 bases at J, with 14 bases between. This CDR3 is built from 14 residues. CDR1 SEHNR and CDR2 FQNEAQ come from the germline V gene (reference sequence). Using immunoSEQ multiplex PCR, the repertoire was profiled, and TCRdb retains in-frame clones only, with some absent. The sample shows about 71,000 clones, approximately 94% of them seen only once. Study-level results: Researchers counted around 180 TCR beta chains as cytomegalovirus-associated. Rare sequences made up most TCRs, while some public TCRs were found in many donors. Subsequent analysis of the approximately 110 validation repertoires found a tendency for first-cohort TCR clusters to co-occur.

The source of this sequence is a woman aged 18-29 years in good health and CMV-seronegative. V usage is TRBV7-9 and J usage is TRBJ2-7; TRBD2 might be the D (6 bases). Sequences were obtained from PBMCs. The CDR3 loop is CASSDAGTDYEQYF. As DNA, the CDR3 is TGTGCCAGCAGCGACGCCGGGACTGACTACGAGCAGTACTTC. Full variable domain (remainder filled in from reference TRBV7-9 and TRBJ2-7): DTGVSQNPRHKITKRGQNVTFRCDPISEHNRLYWYRQTLGQGPEFLTYFQNEAQLEKSRLLSDRFSAERPKGSFSTLEIQRTEQGDSAMYLCASSDAGTDYEQYFGPGTRLTVT.